The 10 T cell receptor beta chains below come from one sample, sequenced in a study of vaccination effects on CD4 cells after COVID-19. The data were produced by immunoSEQ multiplex PCR, yet TCRdb's version contains in-frame clones alone and is incomplete. Here the sample spans under 40,000 clones, around 80% being singletons. Their target antigens are unknown. Isolating CD4+ T cells followed more than eight days of culture. The sample consisted of CD4+ T cells from PBMCs cultured without peptide, taken before COVID-19 vaccination. The source of these receptors is a human donor who received a COVID-19 vaccine.

In this sample, this clone turned up once. The chain recombines TRBV9 with TRBJ1-1, with TRBD1 as a possible D gene (5 bases). The germline CDR1 and CDR2 sequences are SGDLS and YYNGEE. This CDR3 has 17 amino acids. V lost 0 bases and J lost 5, with 20 bases in between. Here the CDR3 reads CASSVAPGSGWGTEAFF. The CDR3 nucleotides read TGTGCCAGCAGCGTAGCCCCCGGTTCGGGGTGGGGGACTGAAGCTTTCTTT. Combining the CDR3 with reference TRBV9 and TRBJ1-1 gives the whole variable domain DSGVTQTPKHLITATGQRVTLRCSPRSGDLSVYWYQQSLDQGLQFLIQYYNGEERAKGNILERFSAQQFPDLHSELNLSSLELGDSALYFCASSVAPGSGWGTEAFFGQGTRLTVV.

This clone was counted between two and nine times. The V and J genes are TRBV18 and TRBJ2-1; 9 bases align to TRBD1. Germline V gene data show CDR1 as KGHSH and CDR2 as LQKENI. Trimming took 10 bases from V and 4 from J; bases not matched to a gene: 11. CDR3 length: 15 amino acids. CDR3 sequence reads: CATLPGQGLYNEQFF. The CDR3 DNA follows: TGTGCCACACTACCGGGACAGGGATTATACAATGAGCAGTTCTTC.

The chain is built from TRBV24-1 and TRBJ2-3; possibly TRBD2 for D (6 bases). The V gene lost 3 bases and the J gene lost 5 bases, with 20 bases spanning the gap. The CDR3 totals 17 residues. From germline, CDR1 is KGHDR and CDR2 SFDVKD. The CDR3 loop is CATSDRGSGTQIDTQYF. Here the CDR3 DNA reads TGTGCCACCAGTGATCGGGGTAGCGGTACTCAGATAGATACGCAGTATTTT.

The V call is TRBV6-5, the J call TRBJ2-7; TRBD2 aligns across 9 bases. The CDR3 has 15 amino acids. Germline lookup yields CDR1 MNHEY and CDR2 SVGAGI. Trimming removed 6 bases from V and 4 bases from J; junction bases left unmatched: 10. The DNA for the CDR3 is TGTGCCAGCAGCCCCGGGAGCGGGGGGTCTTACGAGCAGTACGTC. Translated: CASSPGSGGSYEQYV.

CDR3 sequence (DNA): TGTGCCATCGTCATCCCCGGGAACTACGAGCAGTACGTC. Amino acids: CAIVIPGNYEQYV. The genes are TRBV10-3 and TRBJ2-7; perhaps TRBD2 as D (5 bases). The CDR3 is 13 residues long. Germline V lookup: CDR1 ENHRY, CDR2 SYGVKD. The V end was cut by 8 bases, the J end by 3 bases, with 14 bases between.

This rearrangement joins TRBV5-5 to TRBJ1-2, with 11 bases lining up with TRBD1. The CDR3 contains 16 residues. V was pared by 5 bases and J by 3 bases, with 9 bases of the junction left unmatched. In germline, CDR1 is SGHKS, CDR2 YYEKEE (reference sequence). CDR3 protein: CASSRPGQGVDYGYTF. The CDR3 DNA is TGTGCCAGCAGTCGGCCGGGACAGGGGGTCGACTATGGCTACACCTTC. The full variable domain, completed using reference TRBV5-5 and TRBJ1-2, is DAGVTQSPTHLIKTRGQQVTLRCSPISGHKSVSWYQQVLGQGPQFIFQYYEKEERGRGNFPDRFSARQFPNYSSELNVNALLLGDSALYLCASSRPGQGVDYGYTFGSGTRLTVV.

The chain recombines TRBV5-4 with TRBJ1-1; no firm D call. The CDR3 is 14 amino acids. The germline gives CDR1 SGHNT, CDR2 YYREEE (reference sequence). The V gene lost 4 bases and the J gene lost 0 bases, with 10 bases spanning the gap. The CDR3 reads CASSGERLNTEAFF. For the CDR3, the DNA is TGTGCCAGCAGCGGAGAAAGGTTGAACACTGAAGCTTTCTTT.

The chain recombines TRBV24-1 with TRBJ2-3, with TRBD2 matching over 8 bases. With V trimmed by 6 bases and J by 0 bases, 1 base remained unmatched. The CDR3 contains 14 residues. Germline CDR1 reads KGHDR; CDR2 reads SFDVKD. Here the CDR3 DNA reads TGTGCCACCAGTAAGCGGGGGAGCACAGATACGCAGTATTTT. It encodes CATSKRGSTDTQYF.

This clone was seen once. The chain uses TRBV7-9 and TRBJ2-2, with 8 bases lining up with TRBD1. The CDR3 loop spans 15 amino acids. J lost 0 bases, V lost 4 bases, and 1 base had no gene match. In germline, CDR1 is SEHNR, CDR2 FQNEAQ (reference sequence). DNA of the CDR3: TGTGCCAGCAGCTCGGGACAGGCGAACACCGGGGAGCTGTTTTTT. Amino acids: CASSSGQANTGELFF. The variable domain in full, with the rest retrieved from reference TRBV7-9 and TRBJ2-2, is DTGVSQNPRHKITKRGQNVTFRCDPISEHNRLYWYRQTLGQGPEFLTYFQNEAQLEKSRLLSDRFSAERPKGSFSTLEIQRTEQGDSAMYLCASSSGQANTGELFFGEGSRLTVL.

This chain joins TRBV6-2 or TRBV6-3 and TRBJ2-3, with TRBD2 matching 10 bases. The ends lost 2 bases at V and 6 bases at J; junction bases unmatched: 8. This CDR3 is built from 16 residues. Germline CDR1 MNHEY, CDR2 SVGEGT. The CDR3 DNA sequence: TGTGCCAGCAGTTACGTAGCGGGGGGTCTTTTGGATACGCAGTATTTT. This sequence encodes CASSYVAGGLLDTQYF.